The 18 T cell receptor beta chains listed next were all sequenced from one sample in a study of blood T cell repertoires in COVID-19. Repertoires were generated with immunoSEQ multiplex PCR, while TCRdb's copy carries only in-frame clones and drops some. The sample includes over 80,000 clones, around 74% of them seen just once. The sample taken for sequencing was peripheral blood. The receptors shown here come from a woman aged 80 or over with active or convalescent COVID-19.

The rearrangement links TRBV5-4 to TRBJ2-1; 11 nucleotides line up with TRBD2. CDR3 length: 16 amino acids. The trim removed 2 bases at V and 7 bases at J, leaving 8 bases unmatched. The germline gives CDR1 SGHNT, CDR2 YYREEE (reference sequence). CDR3 residues: CASSLIRTSGLNEQFF. The DNA for the CDR3 is TGTGCCAGCAGCTTAATTAGGACTAGCGGGTTGAATGAGCAGTTCTTC. Filled out from reference TRBV5-4 and TRBJ2-1, the complete variable domain reads ETGVTQSPTHLIKTRGQQVTLRCSSQSGHNTVSWYQQALGQGPQFIFQYYREEENGRGNFPPRFSGLQFPNYSSELNVNALELDDSALYLCASSLIRTSGLNEQFFGPGTRLTVL.

This clone was seen only once. The chain carries TRBV7-3 and TRBJ2-2, with 9 bases matching TRBD2. Unmatched junction bases numbered 7, after V lost 6 bases and J lost 5 bases. Germline-derived CDR1 and CDR2 are SGHTA and FQGTGA. The length of the CDR3 is 15 residues. CDR3: CASRQSSGKTGELFF. CDR3 sequence (DNA): TGTGCCAGCAGGCAGTCTAGCGGGAAAACCGGGGAGCTGTTTTTT.

This clone was detected a few times. V usage is TRBV5-1 and J usage is TRBJ2-3; 8 bases are a match to TRBD2. The CDR3 sequence is 15 residues long. Germline CDR1 and CDR2: SGHRS and YFSETQ. V lost 6 bases, J lost 5 bases, and 11 bases stayed unmatched. In DNA form, the CDR3 reads TGCGCCAGCAAAAGAGATGCGGGAGGTATAGATACGCAGTATTTT. Its translation is CASKRDAGGIDTQYF.

This clone turned up a few times. This sequence joins TRBV6-5 and TRBJ2-1, with a possible D match to TRBD2 (7 bases). CDR1 is MNHEY and CDR2 is SVGAGI in the germline V gene. Trimming took off 2 bases at V and 7 bases at J, with 9 bases between the two ends. The CDR3 covers 13 residues. The CDR3, as DNA: TGTGCCAGCAGTTACCGGGGGGCGAATGAGCAGTTCTTC. Amino acids: CASSYRGANEQFF.

As for this clone: A read error may produce the germline difference seen at one junction end. The chain is built from TRBV20-1 and TRBJ2-1; 8 positions match TRBD1. The CDR3 has 10 amino acids. Germline V gene data show CDR1 as DFQATT and CDR2 as SNEGSKA (reference sequence). The CDR3 bases are TGCAGTGCGAGAGGACAGGGAGAGTTCTTC. Encoded protein: CSARGQGEFF.

This chain uses TRBV28 with TRBJ2-3, with TRBD1 identical over 8 bases. The CDR3 totals 14 residues. Germline loops: CDR1 MDHEN, CDR2 SYDVKM. After removal of 8 bases from V and 4 bases from J, the junction contained 8 bases not matched to a gene. CDR3 region: CASLGQGAADTQYF. In DNA form, the CDR3 reads TGTGCCAGCCTCGGACAGGGTGCCGCAGATACGCAGTATTTT.

This clone has more than one count but fewer than ten. The genes are TRBV30 and TRBJ1-2, with a weak D call TRBD1 (6 bases). Germline V gene sequence: CDR1 GTSNPN, CDR2 SVGIG (reference sequence). The CDR3 loop spans 15 amino acids. V lost 8 bases, J lost 0 bases, and 19 bases lay in between. CDR3 in DNA: TGTGCCAAGAACTACCCGGACAGCGCTAACTATGGCTACACCTTC. Translated, it gives CAKNYPDSANYGYTF.

The V call is TRBV15, the J call TRBJ2-2; D ambiguous. Germline CDR1 reads LNHNV; CDR2 reads YYDKDF (reference sequence). CDR3 size: 12 residues. The CDR3 nucleotides are TGTGCGTCCCGGGCGAACACCGGGGAGCTGTTTTTT. Translation: CASRANTGELFF.

Here the CDR3 reads CASLRDTGYEQYF. CDR3 coding DNA: TGTGCCAGTCTTAGGGACACTGGCTACGAGCAGTACTTC. This rearrangement joins TRBV2 to TRBJ2-7, with D perhaps matching TRBD1 (6 bases). V was pared by 9 bases and J by 3 bases, with 15 bases between. In germline, CDR1 is SNHLY, CDR2 FYNNEI. The CDR3 has 13 amino acids.

The chain uses TRBV24-1 and TRBJ2-1; the D gene is possibly TRBD1 (7 bases). This CDR3 comprises 16 residues. Germline loops: CDR1 KGHDR, CDR2 SFDVKD. Trimming shortened V by 6 bases and J by 9 bases, and 23 bases separated the two germline ends. This CDR3 is CATSRGRQGAYSEQFF. CDR3 DNA: TGTGCCACCAGTCGGGGGCGACAGGGAGCCTACTCTGAGCAGTTCTTC.

V is TRBV27 and J is TRBJ2-7, with 8 positions matching TRBD2. CDR3 length equals 16 residues. J lost 3 bases, V lost 6 bases, and 13 bases had no gene match. CDR1 and CDR2 from the germline V gene are MNHEY and SMNVEV (reference sequence). The CDR3 DNA is TGTGCCAGCAGAATTCTCTCCGGGACTAGTCTCTACGAGCAGTACTTC. Translated, it gives CASRILSGTSLYEQYF.

The chain recombines TRBV5-8 with TRBJ2-7; D might be TRBD2 (7 bases). This CDR3 comprises 14 residues. Trimming stripped 0 bases from V and 6 bases from J, with 13 bases between. Germline V gene sequence: CDR1 SGHTS, CDR2 YDEGEE. CDR3 sequence reads: CASSLGGRGGEQYF. In DNA form, the CDR3 reads TGTGCCAGCAGCTTGGGCGGGAGAGGGGGCGAGCAGTACTTC. Using reference TRBV5-8 and TRBJ2-7 for the parts outside the CDR3, the full variable domain is EAGVTQSPTHLIKTRGQQATLRCSPISGHTSVYWYQQALGLGLQFLLWYDEGEERNRGNFPPRFSGRQFPNYSSELNVNALELEDSALYLCASSLGGRGGEQYFGPGTRLTVT.

This clone was observed a single time. The rearrangement joins TRBV5-1 to TRBJ2-3; D perhaps matches TRBD2 (5 bases). The germline V gene encodes CDR1 SGHRS and CDR2 YFSETQ. This CDR3 contains 14 residues. The V end lost 4 bases, the J end lost 2 bases, and 11 bases lay between the germline ends. CDR3 sequence reads: CASSERSYTDTQYF. CDR3 bases: TGCGCCAGCAGCGAGCGGAGCTACACAGATACGCAGTATTTT.

This clone was seen once. The chain employs TRBV5-1 and TRBJ2-1; the match to TRBD2 covers 9 bases. This CDR3 spans 18 amino acids. Germline trimming cut 1 base from V and 3 bases from J; bases unmatched to any gene: 11. Germline values: CDR1 SGHRS, CDR2 YFSETQ. CDR3 DNA sequence: TGCGCCAGCAGCTTGTTGGGCGGGAGGGCGAGTGGCTACAATGAGCAGTTCTTC. This encodes CASSLLGGRASGYNEQFF.

Concerning this clone: One end of the junction fails to match germline, which may point to a read error. The gene calls are TRBV5-1 and TRBJ2-3; TRBD2 might be the D (6 bases). The germline gives CDR1 SGHRS, CDR2 YFSETQ. The CDR3 contains 15 residues. CDR3 sequence: CASSLGGVITDTQYF. For the CDR3, the DNA is TGTGCCAGCAGCTTGGGGGGAGTGATCACAGATACGCAGTATTTT.

This clone showed up just a few times. V gene TRBV29-1 combines with J gene TRBJ1-1; TRBD1 matches 8 bases. The CDR3 sequence is 13 residues long. Germline V lookup: CDR1 SQVTM, CDR2 ANQGSEA. V trimming: 6 bases; J trimming: 6 bases; junction bases outside the gene matches: 9. In nucleotides, the CDR3 is TGCAGCGTCCGGACAGGGCCAGGGGCTGAAGCTTTCTTT. Its protein product is CSVRTGPGAEAFF. Combining the CDR3 with reference TRBV29-1 and TRBJ1-1 gives the whole variable domain SAVISQKPSRDICQRGTSLTIQCQVDSQVTMMFWYRQQPGQSLTLIATANQGSEATYESGFVIDKFPISRPNLTFSTLTVSNMSPEDSSIYLCSVRTGPGAEAFFGQGTRLTVV.

This CDR3 is CSATAYEQYF. The CDR3 bases are TGCAGTGCTACAGCCTACGAGCAGTACTTC. The chain links TRBV20-1 to TRBJ2-7, with D uncertain. CDR1 DFQATT and CDR2 SNEGSKA come from the germline V gene (reference sequence). This CDR3 spans 10 amino acids. With 4 bases removed from V and 2 bases from J, the gap between germline ends came to 3 bases.

The chain is built from TRBV7-9 and TRBJ2-7; 13 nucleotides match TRBD2. After removal of 5 bases from V and 4 bases from J, the junction contained 14 bases not matched to a gene. Germline CDR1 is SEHNR and CDR2 is FQNEAQ (reference sequence). The CDR3 covers 18 residues. The CDR3 here is CASSPPGLAGIEPYEQYF. The CDR3 bases are TGTGCCAGCAGCCCACCGGGACTAGCGGGAATTGAACCATACGAGCAGTACTTC. Complete variable domain (other parts from reference TRBV7-9 and TRBJ2-7): DTGVSQNPRHKITKRGQNVTFRCDPISEHNRLYWYRQTLGQGPEFLTYFQNEAQLEKSRLLSDRFSAERPKGSFSTLEIQRTEQGDSAMYLCASSPPGLAGIEPYEQYFGPGTRLTVT.